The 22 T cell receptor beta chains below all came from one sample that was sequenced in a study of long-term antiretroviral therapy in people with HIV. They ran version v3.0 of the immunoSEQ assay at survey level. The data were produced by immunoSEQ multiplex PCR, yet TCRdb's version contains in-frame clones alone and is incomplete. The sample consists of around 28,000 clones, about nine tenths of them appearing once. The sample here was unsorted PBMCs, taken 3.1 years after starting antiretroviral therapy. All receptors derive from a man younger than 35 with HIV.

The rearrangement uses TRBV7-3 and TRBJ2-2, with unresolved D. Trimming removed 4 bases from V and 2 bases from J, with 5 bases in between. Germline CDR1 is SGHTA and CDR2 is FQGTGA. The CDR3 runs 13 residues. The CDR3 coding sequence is TGTGCCAGCAGCTCGACTAACACCGGGGAGCTGTTTTTT. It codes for CASSSTNTGELFF.

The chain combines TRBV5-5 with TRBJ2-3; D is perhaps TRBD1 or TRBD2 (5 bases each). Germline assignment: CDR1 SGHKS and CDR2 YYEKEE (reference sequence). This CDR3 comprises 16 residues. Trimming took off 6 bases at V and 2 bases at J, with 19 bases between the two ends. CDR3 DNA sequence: TGTGCCAGCAAAATCGGGGCACGATCCGTCACAGATACGCAGTATTTT. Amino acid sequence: CASKIGARSVTDTQYF.

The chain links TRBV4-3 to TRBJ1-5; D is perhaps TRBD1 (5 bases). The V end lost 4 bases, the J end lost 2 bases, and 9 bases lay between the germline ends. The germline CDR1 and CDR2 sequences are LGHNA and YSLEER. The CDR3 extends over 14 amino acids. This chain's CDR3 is CASSLGTGNQPQHF. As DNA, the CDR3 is TGCGCCAGCAGCCTCGGGACGGGCAATCAGCCCCAGCATTTT.

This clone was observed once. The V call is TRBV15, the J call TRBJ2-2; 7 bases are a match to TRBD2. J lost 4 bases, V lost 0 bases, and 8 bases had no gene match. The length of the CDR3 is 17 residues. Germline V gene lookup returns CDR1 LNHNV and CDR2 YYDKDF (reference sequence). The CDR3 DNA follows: TGTGCCACCAGCAGAGATGGGGCGGGAGTTGGCACCGGGGAGCTGTTTTTT. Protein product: CATSRDGAGVGTGELFF. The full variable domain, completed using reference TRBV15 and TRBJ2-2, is DAMVIQNPRYQVTQFGKPVTLSCSQTLNHNVMYWYQQKSSQAPKLLFHYYDKDFNNEADTPDNFQSRRPNTSFCFLDIRSPGLGDTAMYLCATSRDGAGVGTGELFFGEGSRLTVL.

The CDR3 region has the DNA TGCGCCAGCAGCCAAGACGGGGGACATGATGAAAAACTGTTTTTT. Amino acid sequence: CASSQDGGHDEKLFF. V usage is TRBV4-1 and J usage is TRBJ1-4; D may be TRBD1 (6 bases). Between the trimmed V and J ends, which lost 0 bases and 6 bases, there was a span of 11 bases. Germline V lookup: CDR1 MGHRA, CDR2 YSYEKL. CDR3 size: 15 residues.

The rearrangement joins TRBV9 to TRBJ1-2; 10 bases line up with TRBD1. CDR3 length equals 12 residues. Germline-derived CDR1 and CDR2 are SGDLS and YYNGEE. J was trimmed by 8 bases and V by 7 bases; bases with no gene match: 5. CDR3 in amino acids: CASFGTGVGYTF. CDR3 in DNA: TGTGCCAGCTTTGGGACAGGGGTGGGCTACACCTTC.

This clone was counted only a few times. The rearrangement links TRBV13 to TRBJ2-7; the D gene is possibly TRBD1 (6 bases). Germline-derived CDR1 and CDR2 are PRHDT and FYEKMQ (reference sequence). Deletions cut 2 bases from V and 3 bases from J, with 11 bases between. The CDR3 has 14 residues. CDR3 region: CASSLFQQGYEQYF. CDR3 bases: TGTGCCAGCAGCTTATTCCAACAGGGCTACGAGCAGTACTTC.

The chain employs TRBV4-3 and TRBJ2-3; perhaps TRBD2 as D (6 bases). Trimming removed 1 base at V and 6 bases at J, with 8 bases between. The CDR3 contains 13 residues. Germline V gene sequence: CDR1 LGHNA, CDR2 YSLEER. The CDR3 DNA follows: TGCGCCAGCAGCCAAGGGAGGGACGATACGCAGTATTTT. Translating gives CASSQGRDDTQYF.

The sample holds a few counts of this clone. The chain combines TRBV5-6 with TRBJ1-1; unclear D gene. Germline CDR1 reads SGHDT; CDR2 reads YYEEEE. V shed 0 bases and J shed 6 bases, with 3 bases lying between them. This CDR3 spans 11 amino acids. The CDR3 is CASSLGAEAFF. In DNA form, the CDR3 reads TGTGCCAGCAGCTTGGGAGCTGAAGCTTTCTTT. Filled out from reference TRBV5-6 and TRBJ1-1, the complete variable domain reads DAGVTQSPTHLIKTRGQQVTLRCSPKSGHDTVSWYQQALGQGPQFIFQYYEEEERQRGNFPDRFSGHQFPNYSSELNVNALLLGDSALYLCASSLGAEAFFGQGTRLTVV.

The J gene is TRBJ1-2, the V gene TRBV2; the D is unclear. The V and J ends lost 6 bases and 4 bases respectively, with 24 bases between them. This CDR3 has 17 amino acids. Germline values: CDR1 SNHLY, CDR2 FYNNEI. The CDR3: CASSDRFAGSPSYGYTF. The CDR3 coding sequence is TGTGCCAGCAGCGACCGATTCGCCGGGTCACCTTCCTATGGCTACACCTTC.

In nucleotides, the CDR3 is TGTGCCAGCAGCCCCCCGGAGACCTACGAGCAGTACTTC. Its protein is CASSPPETYEQYF. The chain links TRBV2 to TRBJ2-7; no reliable D call. The CDR3 is 13 amino acids. Germline values: CDR1 SNHLY, CDR2 FYNNEI. The ends were cut back, 6 bases at V and 2 bases at J, with 11 bases in the middle.

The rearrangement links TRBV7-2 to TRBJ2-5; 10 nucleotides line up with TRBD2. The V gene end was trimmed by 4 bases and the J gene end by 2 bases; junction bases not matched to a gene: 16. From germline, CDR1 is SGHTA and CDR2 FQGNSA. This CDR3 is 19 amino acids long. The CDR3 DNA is TGTGCCAGCAGCTCCCAAGGGCTAGCGGGAGTTTTGTTTCAAGAGACCCAGTACTTC. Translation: CASSSQGLAGVLFQETQYF. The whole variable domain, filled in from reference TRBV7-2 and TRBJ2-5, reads GAGVSQSPSNKVTEKGKDVELRCDPISGHTALYWYRQSLGQGLEFLIYFQGNSAPDKSGLPSDRFSAERTGGSVSTLTIQRTQQEDSAVYLCASSSQGLAGVLFQETQYFGPGTRLLVL.

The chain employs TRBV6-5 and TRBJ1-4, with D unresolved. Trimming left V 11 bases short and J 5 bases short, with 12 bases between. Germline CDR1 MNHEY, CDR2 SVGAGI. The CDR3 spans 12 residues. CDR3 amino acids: CAVGQANEKLFF. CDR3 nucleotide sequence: TGTGCCGTCGGCCAGGCGAATGAAAAACTGTTTTTT.

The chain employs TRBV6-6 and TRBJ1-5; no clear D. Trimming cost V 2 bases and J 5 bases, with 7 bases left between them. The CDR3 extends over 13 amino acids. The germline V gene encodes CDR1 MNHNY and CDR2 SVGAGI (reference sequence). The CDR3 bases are TGTGCCAGCAGTTACGAACTACATCAGCCCCAGCATTTT. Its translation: CASSYELHQPQHF.

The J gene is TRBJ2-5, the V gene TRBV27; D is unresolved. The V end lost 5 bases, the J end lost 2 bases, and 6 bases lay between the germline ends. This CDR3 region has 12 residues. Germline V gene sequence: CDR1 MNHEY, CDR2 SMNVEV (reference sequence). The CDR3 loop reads CASSRGQETQYF. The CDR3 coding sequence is TGTGCCAGCAGTCGTGGGCAAGAGACCCAGTACTTC.

The CDR3 here is CASSRGSSNQPQHF. Written as DNA, the CDR3 is TGTGCCAGCAGCAGGGGGTCTAGCAATCAGCCCCAGCATTTT. V and J are TRBV6-6 and TRBJ1-5; 7 bases line up with TRBD1. The V segment lost 6 bases and the J segment 0 bases; nucleotides outside the gene matches: 2. Germline CDR1 reads MNHNY; CDR2 reads SVGAGI (reference sequence). CDR3 size: 14 residues.

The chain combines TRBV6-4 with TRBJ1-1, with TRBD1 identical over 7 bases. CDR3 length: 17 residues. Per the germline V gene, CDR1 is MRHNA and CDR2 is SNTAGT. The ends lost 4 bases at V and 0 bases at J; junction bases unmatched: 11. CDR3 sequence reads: CASSGSRRGFMNTEAFF. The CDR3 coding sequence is TGTGCCAGCAGTGGATCCCGCAGGGGGTTTATGAACACTGAAGCTTTCTTT.

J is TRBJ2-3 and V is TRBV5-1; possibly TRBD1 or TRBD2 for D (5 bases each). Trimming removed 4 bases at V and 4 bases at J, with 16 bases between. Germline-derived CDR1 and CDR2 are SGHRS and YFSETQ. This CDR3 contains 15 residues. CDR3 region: CASSPGEGFSDTQYF. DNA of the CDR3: TGCGCCAGCAGCCCCGGAGAGGGGTTTTCAGATACGCAGTATTTT.

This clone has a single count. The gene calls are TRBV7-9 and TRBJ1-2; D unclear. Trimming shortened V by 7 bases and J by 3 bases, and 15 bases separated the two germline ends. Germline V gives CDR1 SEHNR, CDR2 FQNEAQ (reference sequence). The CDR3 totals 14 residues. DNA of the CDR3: TGTGCCAGCATAGGACCGTCGGGTCACTATGGCTACACCTTC. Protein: CASIGPSGHYGYTF.

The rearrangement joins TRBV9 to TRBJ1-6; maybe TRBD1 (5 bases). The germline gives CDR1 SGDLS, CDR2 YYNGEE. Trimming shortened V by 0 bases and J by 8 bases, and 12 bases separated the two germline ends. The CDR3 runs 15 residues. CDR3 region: CASSVEGREDSPLHF. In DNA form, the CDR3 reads TGTGCCAGCAGCGTAGAAGGCAGGGAAGATTCACCCCTCCACTTT. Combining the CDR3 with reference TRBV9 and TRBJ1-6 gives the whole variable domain DSGVTQTPKHLITATGQRVTLRCSPRSGDLSVYWYQQSLDQGLQFLIQYYNGEERAKGNILERFSAQQFPDLHSELNLSSLELGDSALYFCASSVEGREDSPLHFGNGTRLTVT.

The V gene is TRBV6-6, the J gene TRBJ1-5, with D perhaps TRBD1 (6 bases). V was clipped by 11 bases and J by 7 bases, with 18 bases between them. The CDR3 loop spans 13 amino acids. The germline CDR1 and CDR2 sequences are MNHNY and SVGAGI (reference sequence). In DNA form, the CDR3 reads TGTGCCGGATCAACAGGGTTGGGCCAGCCCCAGCATTTT. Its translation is CAGSTGLGQPQHF.

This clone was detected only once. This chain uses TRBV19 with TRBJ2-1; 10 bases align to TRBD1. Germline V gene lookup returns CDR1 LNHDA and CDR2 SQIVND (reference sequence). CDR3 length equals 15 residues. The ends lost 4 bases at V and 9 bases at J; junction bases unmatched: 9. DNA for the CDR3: TGTGCCAGTAGTAGTTCGGGGGACAGGGGCGTTGAGCAGTTCTTC. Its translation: CASSSSGDRGVEQFF.